This TCR beta chain was captured by sequencing in a study of cytomegalovirus exposure and HLA in healthy donors. Study-level information: Across 300 to 400 genotyped donors, 81% landed in the Caucasian-associated ancestry cluster. General study findings and limits: The productive fraction for most TCR beta V segments was about 87% or about 30% in an earlier analysis.

Use of 60 Vbeta and 13 Jbeta primers characterized the PCR. The assay was immunoSEQ multiplex PCR, and TCRdb's table has in-frame clones only and misses some. The table has about 160,000 clones, roughly 80% seen once. As concerns this clone: What it binds is not known.

This CDR3 comprises 15 residues. Germline CDR1 MGHDK, CDR2 SYGVNS. After removal of 4 bases from V and 3 bases from J, the junction contained 6 bases not matched to a gene. Input material: PBMCs. This chain links TRBV25-1 with TRBJ2-7; 10 positions agree with TRBD1. The sequence derives from a man aged 50 or older in good health and CMV-seropositive. The CDR3 coding sequence is TGTGCCAGCAGTGGGGGACAGGGGAGAGGCTACGAGCAGTACTTC. Encoded protein: CASSGGQGRGYEQYF.